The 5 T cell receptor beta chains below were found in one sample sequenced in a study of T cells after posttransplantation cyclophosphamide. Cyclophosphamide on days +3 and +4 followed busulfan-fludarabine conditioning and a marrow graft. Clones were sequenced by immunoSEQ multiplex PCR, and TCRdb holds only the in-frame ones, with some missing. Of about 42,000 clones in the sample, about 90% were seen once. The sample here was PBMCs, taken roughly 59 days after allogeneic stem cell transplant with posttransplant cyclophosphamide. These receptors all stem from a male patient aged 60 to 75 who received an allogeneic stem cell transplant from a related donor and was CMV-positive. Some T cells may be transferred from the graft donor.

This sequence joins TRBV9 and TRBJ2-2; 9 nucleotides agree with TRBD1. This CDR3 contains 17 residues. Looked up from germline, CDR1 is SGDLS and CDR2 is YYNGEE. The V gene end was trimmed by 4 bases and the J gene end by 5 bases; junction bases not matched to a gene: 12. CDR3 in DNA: TGTGCCAGCAGCCCGGGGCCGGGACAGGGAGGGACCGGGGAGCTGTTTTTT. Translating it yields CASSPGPGQGGTGELFF.

CDR3 loop: CASGQGNEQYF. Written as DNA, the CDR3 is TGTGCCAGCGGACAGGGAAACGAGCAGTACTTC. J is TRBJ2-7 and V is TRBV6-6; 8 bases are a match to TRBD1. Germline V gene sequence: CDR1 MNHNY, CDR2 SVGAGI (reference sequence). Germline trimming cut 8 bases from V and 5 bases from J; bases unmatched to any gene: 2. The CDR3 has 11 residues.

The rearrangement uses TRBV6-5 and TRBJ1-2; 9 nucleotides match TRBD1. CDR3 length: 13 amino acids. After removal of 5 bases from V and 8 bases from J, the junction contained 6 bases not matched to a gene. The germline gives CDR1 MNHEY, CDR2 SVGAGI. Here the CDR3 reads CASSNGQGRGYTF. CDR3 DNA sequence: TGTGCCAGCAGTAACGGACAGGGGAGAGGCTACACCTTC.

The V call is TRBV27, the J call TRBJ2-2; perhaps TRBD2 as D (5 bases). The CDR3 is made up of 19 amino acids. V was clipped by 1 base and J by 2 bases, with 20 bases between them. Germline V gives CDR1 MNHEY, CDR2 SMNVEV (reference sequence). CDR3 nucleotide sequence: TGTGCCAGCAGTTTATACGTTTGGGTTGAGGGTGGTAACACCGGGGAGCTGTTTTTT. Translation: CASSLYVWVEGGNTGELFF.

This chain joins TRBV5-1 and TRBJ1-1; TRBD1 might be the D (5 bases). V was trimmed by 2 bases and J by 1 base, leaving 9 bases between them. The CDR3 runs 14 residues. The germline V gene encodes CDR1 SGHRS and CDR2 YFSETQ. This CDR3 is CASSLNQGNTEAFF. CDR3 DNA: TGCGCCAGCAGCTTAAATCAGGGGAACACTGAAGCTTTCTTT.